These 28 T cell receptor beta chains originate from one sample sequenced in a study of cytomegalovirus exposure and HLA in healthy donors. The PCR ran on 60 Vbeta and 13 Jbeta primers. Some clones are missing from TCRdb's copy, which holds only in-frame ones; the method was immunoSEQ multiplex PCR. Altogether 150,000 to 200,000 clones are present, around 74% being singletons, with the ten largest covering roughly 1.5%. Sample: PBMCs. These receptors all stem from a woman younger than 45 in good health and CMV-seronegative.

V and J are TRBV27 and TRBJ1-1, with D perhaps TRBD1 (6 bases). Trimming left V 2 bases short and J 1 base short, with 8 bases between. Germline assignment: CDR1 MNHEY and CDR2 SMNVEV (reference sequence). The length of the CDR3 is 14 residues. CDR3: CASSLVGANTEAFF. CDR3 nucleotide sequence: TGTGCCAGCAGTTTAGTGGGGGCGAACACTGAAGCTTTCTTT.

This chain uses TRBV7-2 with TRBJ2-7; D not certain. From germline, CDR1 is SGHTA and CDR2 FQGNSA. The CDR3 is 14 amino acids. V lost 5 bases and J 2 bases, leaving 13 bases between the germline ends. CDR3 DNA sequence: TGTGCCAGCAGCGGTGAGCCTCTAGCCTACGAGCAGTACTTC. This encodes CASSGEPLAYEQYF.

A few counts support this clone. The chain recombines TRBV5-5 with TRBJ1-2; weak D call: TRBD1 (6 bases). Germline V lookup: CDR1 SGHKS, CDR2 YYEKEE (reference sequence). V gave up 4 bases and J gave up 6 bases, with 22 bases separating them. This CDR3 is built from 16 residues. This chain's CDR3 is CASSALDRSNVDGYTF. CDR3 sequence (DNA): TGTGCCAGCAGCGCCCTGGACAGATCAAATGTTGATGGCTACACCTTC. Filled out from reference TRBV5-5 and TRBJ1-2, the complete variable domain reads DAGVTQSPTHLIKTRGQQVTLRCSPISGHKSVSWYQQVLGQGPQFIFQYYEKEERGRGNFPDRFSARQFPNYSSELNVNALLLGDSALYLCASSALDRSNVDGYTFGSGTRLTVV.

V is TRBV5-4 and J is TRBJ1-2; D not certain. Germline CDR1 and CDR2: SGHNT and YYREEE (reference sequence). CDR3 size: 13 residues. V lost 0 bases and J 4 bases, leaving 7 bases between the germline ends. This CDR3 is CASSLGAVYGYTF. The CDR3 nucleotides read TGTGCCAGCAGCTTGGGGGCAGTCTATGGCTACACCTTC. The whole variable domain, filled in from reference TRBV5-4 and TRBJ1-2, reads ETGVTQSPTHLIKTRGQQVTLRCSSQSGHNTVSWYQQALGQGPQFIFQYYREEENGRGNFPPRFSGLQFPNYSSELNVNALELDDSALYLCASSLGAVYGYTFGSGTRLTVV.

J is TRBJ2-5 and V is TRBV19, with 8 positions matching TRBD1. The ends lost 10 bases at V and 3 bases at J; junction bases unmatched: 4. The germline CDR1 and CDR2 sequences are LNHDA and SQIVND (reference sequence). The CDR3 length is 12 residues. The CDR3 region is CATGTGEETQYF. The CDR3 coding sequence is TGTGCCACCGGGACAGGCGAAGAGACCCAGTACTTC.

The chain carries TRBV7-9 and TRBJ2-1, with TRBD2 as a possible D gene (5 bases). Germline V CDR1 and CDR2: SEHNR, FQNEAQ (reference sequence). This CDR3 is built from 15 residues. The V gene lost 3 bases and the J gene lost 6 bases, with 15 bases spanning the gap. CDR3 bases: TGTGCCAGCAGCTTTAGGAGCGGCTCACTCAATGAGCAGTTCTTC. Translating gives CASSFRSGSLNEQFF. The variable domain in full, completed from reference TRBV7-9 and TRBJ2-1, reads DTGVSQNPRHKITKRGQNVTFRCDPISEHNRLYWYRQTLGQGPEFLTYFQNEAQLEKSRLLSDRFSAERPKGSFSTLEIQRTEQGDSAMYLCASSFRSGSLNEQFFGPGTRLTVL.

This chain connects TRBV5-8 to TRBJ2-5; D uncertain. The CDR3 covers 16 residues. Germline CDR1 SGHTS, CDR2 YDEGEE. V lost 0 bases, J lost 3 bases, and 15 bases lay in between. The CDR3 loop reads CASSLGRQALKETQYF. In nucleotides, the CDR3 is TGTGCCAGCAGCTTGGGACGCCAGGCGCTAAAAGAGACCCAGTACTTC.

CDR3 nucleotide sequence: TGCGCCAGCAGCTTACAGGGGCCCAGCTCTGGAAACACCATATATTTT. Encoded protein: CASSLQGPSSGNTIYF. The gene calls are TRBV5-1 and TRBJ1-3, with TRBD1 matching 7 bases. Germline CDR1 reads SGHRS; CDR2 reads YFSETQ. J was trimmed by 0 bases and V by 2 bases; bases with no gene match: 5. This CDR3 has 16 residues.

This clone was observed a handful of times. DNA for the CDR3: TGTGCCAGCAGCCCCAACTCCGGGACTAATCTCTTCTTC. The encoded protein is CASSPNSGTNLFF. The chain has TRBV7-3 and TRBJ2-1, with TRBD2 identical over 7 bases. V trimming: 5 bases; J trimming: 16 bases; junction bases outside the gene matches: 14. CDR3 length: 13 amino acids. CDR1 is SGHTA, CDR2 FQGTGA, per germline.

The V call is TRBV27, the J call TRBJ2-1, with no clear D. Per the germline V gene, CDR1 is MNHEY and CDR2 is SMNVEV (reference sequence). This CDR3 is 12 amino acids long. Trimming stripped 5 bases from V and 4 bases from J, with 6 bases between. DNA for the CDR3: TGTGCCAGCAGTGCAGTATACAATGAGCAGTTCTTC. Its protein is CASSAVYNEQFF.

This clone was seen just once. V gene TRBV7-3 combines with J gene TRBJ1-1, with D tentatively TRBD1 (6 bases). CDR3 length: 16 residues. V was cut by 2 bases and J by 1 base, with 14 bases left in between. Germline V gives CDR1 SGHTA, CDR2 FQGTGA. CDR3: CASSLATGSQNTEAFF. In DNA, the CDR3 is TGTGCCAGCAGCTTAGCCACAGGGTCCCAGAACACTGAAGCTTTCTTT.

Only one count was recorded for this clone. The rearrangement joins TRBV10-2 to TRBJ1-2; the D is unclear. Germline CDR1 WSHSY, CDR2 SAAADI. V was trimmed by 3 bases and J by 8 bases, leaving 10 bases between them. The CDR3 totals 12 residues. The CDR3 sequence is CASSEKPLGYTF. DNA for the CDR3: TGCGCCAGCAGTGAAAAGCCCTTGGGCTACACCTTC.

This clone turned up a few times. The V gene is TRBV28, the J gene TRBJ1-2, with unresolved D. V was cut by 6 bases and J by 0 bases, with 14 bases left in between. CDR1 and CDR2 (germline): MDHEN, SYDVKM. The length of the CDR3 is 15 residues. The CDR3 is CASSTIKAPNYGYTF. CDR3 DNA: TGTGCCAGCAGCACTATCAAGGCCCCTAACTATGGCTACACCTTC.

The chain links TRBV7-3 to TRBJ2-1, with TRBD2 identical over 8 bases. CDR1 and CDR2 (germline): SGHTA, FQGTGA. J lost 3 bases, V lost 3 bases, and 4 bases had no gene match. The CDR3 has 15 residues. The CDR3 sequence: CASSFSGGHYNEQFF. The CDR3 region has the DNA TGTGCCAGCAGCTTCAGCGGGGGACACTACAATGAGCAGTTCTTC.

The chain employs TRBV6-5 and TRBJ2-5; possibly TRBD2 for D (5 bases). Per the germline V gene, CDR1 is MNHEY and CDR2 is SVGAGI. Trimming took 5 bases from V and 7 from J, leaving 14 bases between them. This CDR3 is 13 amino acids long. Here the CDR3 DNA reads TGTGCCAGCAGTGAAAAGAGGGCGGGGACCCAGTACTTC. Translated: CASSEKRAGTQYF.

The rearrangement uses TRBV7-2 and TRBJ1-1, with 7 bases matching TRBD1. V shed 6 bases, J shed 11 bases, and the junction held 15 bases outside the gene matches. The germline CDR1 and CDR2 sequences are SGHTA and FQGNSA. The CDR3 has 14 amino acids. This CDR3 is CASRIRGQNLVAFF. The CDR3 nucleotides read TGTGCCAGCAGGATCAGGGGACAGAACTTGGTGGCTTTCTTT.

This CDR3 is CASSDPGGRGETQYF. Written as DNA, the CDR3 is TGTGCCAGCAGTGACCCAGGGGGGAGAGGGGAGACCCAGTACTTC. The V and J genes are TRBV25-1 and TRBJ2-5; TRBD1 is a possible D gene (7 bases). V was trimmed by 3 bases and J by 5 bases, leaving 16 bases between them. The V gene's germline CDR1 is MGHDK and CDR2 SYGVNS. This CDR3 contains 15 residues.

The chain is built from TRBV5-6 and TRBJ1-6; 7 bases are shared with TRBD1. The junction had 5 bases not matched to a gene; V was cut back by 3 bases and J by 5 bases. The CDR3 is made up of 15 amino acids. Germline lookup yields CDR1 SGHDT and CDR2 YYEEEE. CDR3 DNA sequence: TGTGCCAGCAGCTGGAACAGGGGAGATAATTCACCCCTCCACTTT. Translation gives CASSWNRGDNSPLHF. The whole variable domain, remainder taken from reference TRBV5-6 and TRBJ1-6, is DAGVTQSPTHLIKTRGQQVTLRCSPKSGHDTVSWYQQALGQGPQFIFQYYEEEERQRGNFPDRFSGHQFPNYSSELNVNALLLGDSALYLCASSWNRGDNSPLHFGNGTRLTVT.

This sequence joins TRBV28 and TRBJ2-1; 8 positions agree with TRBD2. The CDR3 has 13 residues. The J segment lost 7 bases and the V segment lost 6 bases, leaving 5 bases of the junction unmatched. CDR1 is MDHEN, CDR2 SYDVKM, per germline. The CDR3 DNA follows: TGTGCCAGCAGCAACGGGGGGGTGAATGAGCAGTTCTTC. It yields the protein CASSNGGVNEQFF.

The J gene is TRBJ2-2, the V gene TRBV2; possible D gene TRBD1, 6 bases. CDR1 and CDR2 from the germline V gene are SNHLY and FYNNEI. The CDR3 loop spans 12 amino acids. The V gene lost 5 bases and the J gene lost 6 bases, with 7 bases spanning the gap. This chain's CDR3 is CASSQGPGELFF. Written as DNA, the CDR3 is TGTGCCAGCAGTCAGGGGCCCGGGGAGCTGTTTTTT.

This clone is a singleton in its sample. The CDR3 is CAFFPGQGNTEAFF. The CDR3 DNA reads as TGTGCCTTTTTCCCAGGACAGGGGAACACTGAAGCTTTCTTT. The rearrangement joins TRBV19 to TRBJ1-1; 8 bases agree with TRBD1. The CDR3 consists of 14 residues. The V and J ends lost 11 bases and 1 base, in that order; junction bases with no gene match: 9. Germline CDR1 is LNHDA and CDR2 is SQIVND (reference sequence).

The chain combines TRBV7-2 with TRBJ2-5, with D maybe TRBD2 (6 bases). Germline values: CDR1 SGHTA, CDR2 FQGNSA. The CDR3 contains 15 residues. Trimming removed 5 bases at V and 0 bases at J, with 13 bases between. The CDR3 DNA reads TGTGCCAGCAGCCCCGGGACTTCGTACCAAGAGACCCAGTACTTC. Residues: CASSPGTSYQETQYF.

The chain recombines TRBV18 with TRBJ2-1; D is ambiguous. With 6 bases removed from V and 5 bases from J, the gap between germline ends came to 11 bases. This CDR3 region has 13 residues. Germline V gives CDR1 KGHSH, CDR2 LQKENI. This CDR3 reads CASSSMADNEQFF. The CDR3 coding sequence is TGTGCCAGCTCTTCGATGGCTGACAATGAGCAGTTCTTC.

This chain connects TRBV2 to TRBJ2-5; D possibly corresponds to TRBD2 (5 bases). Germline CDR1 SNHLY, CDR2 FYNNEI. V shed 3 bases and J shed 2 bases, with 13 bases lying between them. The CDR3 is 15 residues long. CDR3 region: CASSEGILGQETQYF. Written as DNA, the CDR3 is TGTGCCAGCAGTGAGGGAATACTAGGGCAAGAGACCCAGTACTTC.

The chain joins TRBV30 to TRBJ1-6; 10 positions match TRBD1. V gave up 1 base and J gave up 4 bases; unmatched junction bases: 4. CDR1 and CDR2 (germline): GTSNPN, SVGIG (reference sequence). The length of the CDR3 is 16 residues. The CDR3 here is CAWSDDRGPYNSPLHF. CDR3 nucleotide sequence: TGTGCCTGGAGTGACGACAGGGGGCCTTATAATTCACCCCTCCACTTT.

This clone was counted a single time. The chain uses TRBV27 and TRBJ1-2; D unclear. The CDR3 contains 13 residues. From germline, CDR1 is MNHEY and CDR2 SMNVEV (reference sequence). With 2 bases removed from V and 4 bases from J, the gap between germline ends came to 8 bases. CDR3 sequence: CASSLRGFYGYTF. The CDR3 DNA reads TGTGCCAGCAGTTTACGAGGGTTCTATGGCTACACCTTC.

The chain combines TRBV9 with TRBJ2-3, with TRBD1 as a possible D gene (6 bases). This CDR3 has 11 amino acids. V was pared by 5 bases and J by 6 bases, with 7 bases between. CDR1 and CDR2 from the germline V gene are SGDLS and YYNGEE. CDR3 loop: CASSDRDTQYF. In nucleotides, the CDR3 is TGTGCCAGCAGTGACAGGGATACGCAGTATTTT.

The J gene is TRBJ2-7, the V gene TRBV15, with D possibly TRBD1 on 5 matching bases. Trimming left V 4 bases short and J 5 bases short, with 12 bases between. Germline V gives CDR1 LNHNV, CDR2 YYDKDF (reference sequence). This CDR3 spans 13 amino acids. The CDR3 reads CATSTQGRNEQYF. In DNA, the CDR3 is TGTGCCACCAGCACCCAGGGTCGCAACGAGCAGTACTTC.